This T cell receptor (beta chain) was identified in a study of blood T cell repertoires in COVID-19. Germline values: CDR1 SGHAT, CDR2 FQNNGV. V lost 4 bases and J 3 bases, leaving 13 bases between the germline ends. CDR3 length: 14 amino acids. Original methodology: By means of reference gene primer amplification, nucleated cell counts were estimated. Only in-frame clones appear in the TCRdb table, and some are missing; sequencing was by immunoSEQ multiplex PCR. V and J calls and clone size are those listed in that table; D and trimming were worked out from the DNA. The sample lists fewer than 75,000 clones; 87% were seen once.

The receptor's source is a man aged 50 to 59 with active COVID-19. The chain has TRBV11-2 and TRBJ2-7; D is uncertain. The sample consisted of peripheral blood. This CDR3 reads CASSYPGQVYEQYF. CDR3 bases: TGTGCCAGCAGCTACCCCGGCCAGGTCTACGAGCAGTACTTC. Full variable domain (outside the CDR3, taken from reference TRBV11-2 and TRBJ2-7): EAGVAQSPRYKIIEKRQSVAFWCNPISGHATLYWYQQILGQGPKLLIQFQNNGVVDDSQLPKDRFSAERLKGVDSTLKIQPAKLEDSAVYLCASSYPGQVYEQYFGPGTRLTVT.